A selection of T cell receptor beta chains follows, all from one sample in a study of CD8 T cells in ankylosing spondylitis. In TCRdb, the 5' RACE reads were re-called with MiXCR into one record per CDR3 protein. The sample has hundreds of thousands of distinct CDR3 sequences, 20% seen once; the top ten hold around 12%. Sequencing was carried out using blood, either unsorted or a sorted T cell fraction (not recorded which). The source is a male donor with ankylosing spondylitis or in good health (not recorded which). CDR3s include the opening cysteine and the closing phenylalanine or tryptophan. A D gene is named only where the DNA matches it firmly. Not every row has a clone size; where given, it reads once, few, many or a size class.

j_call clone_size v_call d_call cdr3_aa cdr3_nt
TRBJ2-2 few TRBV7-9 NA CASSLEQGVTGELFF TGTGCCAGCAGCTTGGAACAGGGCGTCACCGGGGAGCTGTTTTTT
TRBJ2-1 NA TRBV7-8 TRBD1 CASSSGYVTGGVYNEQFF TGTGCCAGCAGCTCGGGGTACGTAACAGGGGGCGTTTACAATGAGCAGTTCTTC
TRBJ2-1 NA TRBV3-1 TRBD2 CASSQVGGGVNYNEQFF TGTGCCAGCAGCCAAGTTGGGGGGGGGGTGAACTACAATGAGCAGTTCTTC
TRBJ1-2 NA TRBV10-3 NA CAIREGGYTF TGTGCCATCAGAGAGGGTGGCTACACCTTC
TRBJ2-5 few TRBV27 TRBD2 CASSPRGGWLETQYF TGTGCCAGCAGTCCCCGGGGGGGTTGGTTGGAGACCCAGTACTTC
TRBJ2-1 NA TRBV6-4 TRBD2 CASSEGLAGNNEQFF TGTGCCAGCAGTGAAGGACTAGCGGGCAACAATGAGCAGTTCTTC
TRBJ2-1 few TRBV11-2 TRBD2 CASSASGTSGGAFYNEQFF TGTGCCAGCAGCGCCTCCGGGACTAGCGGGGGGGCCTTCTACAATGAGCAGTTCTTC
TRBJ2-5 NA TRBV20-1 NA CSAEPSETDQETQYF TGCAGTGCCGAACCTTCCGAGACAGACCAAGAGACCCAGTACTTC
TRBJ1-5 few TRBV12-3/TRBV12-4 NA CASSFSTGNQPQHF TGTGCCAGCAGTTTCTCCACAGGGAATCAGCCCCAGCATTTT
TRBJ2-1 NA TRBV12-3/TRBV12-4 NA CASSWVGVAYNEQFF TGTGCCAGCAGTTGGGTGGGGGTGGCCTACAATGAGCAGTTCTTC
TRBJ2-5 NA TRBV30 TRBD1 CAWSWGTDDQETQYF TGTGCCTGGAGTTGGGGGACAGACGACCAAGAGACCCAGTACTTC
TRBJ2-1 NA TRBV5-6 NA CASSLLWTAVYNEQFF TGTGCCAGCAGCTTGCTATGGACAGCAGTCTACAATGAGCAGTTCTTC
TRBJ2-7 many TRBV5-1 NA CASSPGQDYEQYF TGCGCCAGCAGCCCGGGACAAGACTACGAGCAGTACTTC
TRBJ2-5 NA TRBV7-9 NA CASHRGPQETQYF TGTGCCAGCCACCGGGGGCCCCAAGAGACCCAGTACTTC
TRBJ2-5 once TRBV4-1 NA CASSQEAQWDGDEQETQYF TGCGCCAGCAGCCAAGAGGCCCAATGGGACGGGGACGAACAAGAGACCCAGTACTTC